Listed here are 12 T cell receptor beta chains from one sample, sequenced in a study of blood T cell repertoires in COVID-19. TCRdb keeps only in-frame clones here, not all; method: immunoSEQ multiplex PCR. In the table there are around 100,000 clones, approximately 69% of which are singletons. Material for sequencing was peripheral blood. All receptors derive from a man aged 80 or over with acute or convalescent COVID-19.

V usage is TRBV9 and J usage is TRBJ2-4; D is perhaps TRBD1 (6 bases). The germline V and J ends were trimmed by 4 bases and 2 bases, with 13 bases remaining between them. CDR1 is SGDLS, CDR2 YYNGEE, per germline. The CDR3 spans 15 residues. CDR3: CASSLTRDTKNIQYF. The DNA of the CDR3 is TGTGCCAGCAGCCTCACCCGGGACACCAAAAACATTCAGTACTTC.

This clone was seen only a few times. CDR3 region: CASSGLRDGYTF. The CDR3, as DNA: TGTGCCAGCAGCGGACTACGGGATGGCTACACCTTC. The genes are TRBV7-9 and TRBJ1-2; D ambiguous. Deletions cut 5 bases from V and 6 bases from J, with 10 bases between. This CDR3 spans 12 amino acids. In germline, CDR1 is SEHNR, CDR2 FQNEAQ (reference sequence).

This clone was counted between two and nine times. V usage is TRBV28 and J usage is TRBJ2-7; D unresolved. This CDR3 is 13 amino acids long. V shed 3 bases and J shed 5 bases, with 11 bases lying between them. The germline V gene encodes CDR1 MDHEN and CDR2 SYDVKM. CDR3 in DNA: TGTGCCAGCAGTTTGGTGGCAGAAAACGAGCAGTACTTC. This gives the protein CASSLVAENEQYF.

The genes are TRBV28 and TRBJ2-3, with 7 nucleotides matching TRBD2. The CDR3 length is 17 residues. CDR1 and CDR2 (germline): MDHEN, SYDVKM. With V trimmed by 4 bases and J by 3 bases, 13 bases remained unmatched. CDR3 nucleotide sequence: TGTGCCAGCAGTTGGACTAGTCGTGGGGAGGGTACAGATACGCAGTATTTT. Its translation is CASSWTSRGEGTDTQYF.

This clone was counted between two and nine times. The gene calls are TRBV29-1 and TRBJ2-1; 8 bases match TRBD2. V was pared by 4 bases and J by 7 bases, with 6 bases of the junction left unmatched. CDR1 is SQVTM, CDR2 ANQGSEA, per germline. The CDR3 extends over 13 amino acids. In nucleotides, the CDR3 is TGCAGCGTTGGGGGACTAGTCGGGAATGAGCAGTTCTTC. This codes for CSVGGLVGNEQFF.

The V gene is TRBV13, the J gene TRBJ2-2; TRBD1 aligns across 7 bases. V trimming: 3 bases; J trimming: 1 base; junction bases outside the gene matches: 2. Germline V CDR1 and CDR2: PRHDT, FYEKMQ (reference sequence). This CDR3 contains 15 residues. The CDR3 DNA reads TGTGCCAGCAGCTTGGACAGGAAGAACACCGGGGAGCTGTTTTTT. Its protein product is CASSLDRKNTGELFF.

This chain connects TRBV5-1 to TRBJ1-1; no definite D call. CDR3 size: 13 residues. The germline V gene has CDR1 SGHRS and CDR2 YFSETQ. V lost 0 bases to trimming and J lost 10 bases, with 13 bases between them. The CDR3 loop is CASSLEAEEGAFF. The CDR3 region has the DNA TGCGCCAGCAGCTTGGAGGCAGAGGAAGGAGCTTTCTTT.

The chain is built from TRBV4-1 and TRBJ2-2; TRBD1 matches at 7 bases. J was trimmed by 4 bases and V by 4 bases; bases with no gene match: 6. The CDR3 has 15 residues. The germline V gene encodes CDR1 MGHRA and CDR2 YSYEKL. As DNA, the CDR3 is TGCGCCAGCAGCCGAGGGGGCGCGGGCACCGGGGAGCTGTTTTTT. Amino acids: CASSRGGAGTGELFF.

V and J are TRBV6-6 and TRBJ2-2; a weak D match, TRBD2 (6 bases). CDR3 length: 16 residues. Trimming took 4 bases from V and 3 from J, leaving 15 bases between them. CDR1 is MNHNY and CDR2 is SVGAGI in the germline V gene (reference sequence). CDR3: CASSSTPLADTGELFF. As DNA, the CDR3 is TGTGCCAGCAGTTCAACTCCACTAGCTGACACCGGGGAGCTGTTTTTT.

The chain employs TRBV6-6 and TRBJ2-3, with 8 bases aligning to TRBD1. CDR1 MNHNY and CDR2 SVGAGI come from the germline V gene (reference sequence). V was pared by 6 bases and J by 1 base, with 9 bases of the junction left unmatched. The CDR3 length is 16 residues. CDR3 sequence (DNA): TGTGCCAGCAGAGGCGGACAGGGTTGGGGCACAGATACGCAGTATTTT. As protein: CASRGGQGWGTDTQYF.

The chain carries TRBV30 and TRBJ2-7; 10 nucleotides agree with TRBD2. CDR3 size: 14 residues. Germline V gene lookup returns CDR1 GTSNPN and CDR2 SVGIG (reference sequence). Germline trimming cut 2 bases from V and 2 bases from J; bases unmatched to any gene: 3. DNA for the CDR3: TGTGCCTGGAGTAGGACTAGCGGCCCCTACGAGCAGTACTTC. It codes for CAWSRTSGPYEQYF.

This chain links TRBV27 with TRBJ2-1; D is unclear. Germline loops: CDR1 MNHEY, CDR2 SMNVEV (reference sequence). The V end lost 6 bases, the J end lost 0 bases, and 9 bases lay between the germline ends. The CDR3 has 14 amino acids. The CDR3 loop is CASSPQSSYNEQFF. CDR3 in DNA: TGTGCCAGCAGCCCACAGAGCTCCTACAATGAGCAGTTCTTC.